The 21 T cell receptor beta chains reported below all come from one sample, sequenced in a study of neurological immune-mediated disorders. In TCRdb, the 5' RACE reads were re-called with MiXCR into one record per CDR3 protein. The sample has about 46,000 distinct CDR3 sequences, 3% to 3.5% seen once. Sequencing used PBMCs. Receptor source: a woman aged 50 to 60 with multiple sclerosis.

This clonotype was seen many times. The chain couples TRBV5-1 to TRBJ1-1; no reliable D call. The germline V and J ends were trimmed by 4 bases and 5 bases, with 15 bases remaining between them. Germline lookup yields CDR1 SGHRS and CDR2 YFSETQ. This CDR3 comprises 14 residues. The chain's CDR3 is CASSPGRARTEAFF. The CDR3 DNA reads TGCGCCAGCAGCCCCGGACGGGCCAGAACTGAAGCTTTCTTT.

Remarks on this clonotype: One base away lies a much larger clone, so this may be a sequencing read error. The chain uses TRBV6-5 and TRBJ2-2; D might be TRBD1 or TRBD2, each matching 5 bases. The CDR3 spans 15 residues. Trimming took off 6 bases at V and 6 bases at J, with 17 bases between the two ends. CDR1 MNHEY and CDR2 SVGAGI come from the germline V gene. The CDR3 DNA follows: TGTGCCAGCAGCAGGAACGGGACCTGGGCCGGGGAGCTGTTTTTT. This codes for CASSRNGTWAGELFF.

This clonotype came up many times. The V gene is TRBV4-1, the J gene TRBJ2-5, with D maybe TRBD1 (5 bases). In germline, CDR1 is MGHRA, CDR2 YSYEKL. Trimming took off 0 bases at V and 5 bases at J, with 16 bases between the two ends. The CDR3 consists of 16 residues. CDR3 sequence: CASSQERAGLRETQYF. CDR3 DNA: TGCGCCAGCAGCCAAGAACGGGCAGGGTTAAGGGAGACCCAGTACTTC.

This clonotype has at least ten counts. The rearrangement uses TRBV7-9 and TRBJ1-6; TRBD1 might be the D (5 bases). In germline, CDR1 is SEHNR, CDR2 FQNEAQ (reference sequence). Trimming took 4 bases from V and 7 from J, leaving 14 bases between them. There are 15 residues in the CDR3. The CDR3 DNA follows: TGTGCCAGCAGCTCCCAGGGTAACGGGAATTCACCCCTCCACTTT. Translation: CASSSQGNGNSPLHF.

The CDR3 sequence is CACQKAMNTEAFF. The CDR3 DNA sequence: TGTGCCTGCCAGAAGGCCATGAACACTGAAGCTTTCTTT. V and J are TRBV30 and TRBJ1-1; D is ambiguous. Germline CDR1 and CDR2: GTSNPN and SVGIG (reference sequence). The CDR3 is 13 residues long. V was pared by 6 bases and J by 0 bases, with 11 bases between.

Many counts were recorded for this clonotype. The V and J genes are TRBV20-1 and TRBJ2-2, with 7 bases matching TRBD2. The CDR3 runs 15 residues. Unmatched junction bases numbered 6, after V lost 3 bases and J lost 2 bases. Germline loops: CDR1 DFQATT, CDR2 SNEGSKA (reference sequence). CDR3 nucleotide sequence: TGCAGTGCTAGGAACGCGGGAGTTAACACCGGGGAGCTGTTTTTT. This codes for CSARNAGVNTGELFF.

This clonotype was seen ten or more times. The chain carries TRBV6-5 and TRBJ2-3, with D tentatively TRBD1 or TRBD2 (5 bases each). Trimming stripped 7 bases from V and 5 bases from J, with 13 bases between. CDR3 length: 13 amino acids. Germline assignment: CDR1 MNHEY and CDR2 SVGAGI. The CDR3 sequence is CASISGTGDTQYF. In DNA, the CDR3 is TGTGCCAGCATTTCGGGGACCGGAGATACGCAGTATTTT.

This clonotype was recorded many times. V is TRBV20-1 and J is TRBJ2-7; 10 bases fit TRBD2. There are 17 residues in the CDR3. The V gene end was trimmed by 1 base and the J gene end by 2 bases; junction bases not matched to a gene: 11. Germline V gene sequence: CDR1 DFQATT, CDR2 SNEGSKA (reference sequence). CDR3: CSARGGNLAGGAYEQYF. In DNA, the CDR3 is TGCAGTGCTAGAGGAGGCAATTTAGCGGGAGGAGCCTACGAGCAGTACTTC.

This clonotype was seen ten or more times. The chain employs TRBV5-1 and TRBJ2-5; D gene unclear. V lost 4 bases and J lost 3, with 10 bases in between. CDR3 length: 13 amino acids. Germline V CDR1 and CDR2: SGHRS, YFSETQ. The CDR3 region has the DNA TGCGCCAGCAGCCCAATAGTGGAAGAGACCCAGTACTTC. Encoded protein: CASSPIVEETQYF.

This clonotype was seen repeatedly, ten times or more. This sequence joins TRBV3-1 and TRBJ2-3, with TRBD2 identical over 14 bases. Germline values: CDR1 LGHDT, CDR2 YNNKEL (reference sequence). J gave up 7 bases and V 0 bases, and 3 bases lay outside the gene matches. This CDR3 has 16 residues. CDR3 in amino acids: CASSQEGTSGRYTQYF. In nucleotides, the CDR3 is TGTGCCAGCAGCCAAGAAGGGACTAGCGGGAGATATACGCAGTATTTT.

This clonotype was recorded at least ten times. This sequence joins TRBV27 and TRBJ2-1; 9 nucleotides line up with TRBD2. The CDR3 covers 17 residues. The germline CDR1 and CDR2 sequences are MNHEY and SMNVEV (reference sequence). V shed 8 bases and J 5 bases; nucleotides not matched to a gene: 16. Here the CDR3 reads CASQLLRGGFPNNEQFF. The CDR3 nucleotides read TGTGCCAGCCAGTTGTTGCGGGGGGGCTTCCCGAACAATGAGCAGTTCTTC.

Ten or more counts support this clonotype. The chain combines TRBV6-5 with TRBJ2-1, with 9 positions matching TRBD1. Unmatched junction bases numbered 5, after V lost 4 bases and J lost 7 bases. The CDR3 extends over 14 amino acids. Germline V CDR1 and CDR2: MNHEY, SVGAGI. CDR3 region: CASSLGTGYNEQFF. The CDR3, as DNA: TGTGCCAGCAGTTTAGGGACAGGGTATAATGAGCAGTTCTTC.

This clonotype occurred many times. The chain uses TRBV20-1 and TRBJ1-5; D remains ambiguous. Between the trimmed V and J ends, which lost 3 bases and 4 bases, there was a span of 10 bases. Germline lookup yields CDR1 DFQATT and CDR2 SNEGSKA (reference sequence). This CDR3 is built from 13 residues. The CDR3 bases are TGCAGTGCTAGTGATATCGGAAATCAGCCCCAGCATTTT. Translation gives CSASDIGNQPQHF.

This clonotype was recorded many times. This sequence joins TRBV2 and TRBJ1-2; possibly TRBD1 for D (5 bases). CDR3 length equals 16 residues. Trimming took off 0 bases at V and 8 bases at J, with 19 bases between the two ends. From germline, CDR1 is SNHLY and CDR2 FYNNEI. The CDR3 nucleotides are TGTGCCAGCAGTGAAGCGCGGGCGGCCGGCGGGGGGGGCTACACCTTC. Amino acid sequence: CASSEARAAGGGGYTF.

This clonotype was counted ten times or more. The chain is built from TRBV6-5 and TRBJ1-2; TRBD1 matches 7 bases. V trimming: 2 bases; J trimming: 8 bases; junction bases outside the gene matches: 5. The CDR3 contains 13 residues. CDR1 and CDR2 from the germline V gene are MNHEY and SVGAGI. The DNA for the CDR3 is TGTGCCAGCAGTTACCCCGCAGGGGGAGGCTACACCTTC. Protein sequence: CASSYPAGGGYTF.

Here the CDR3 reads CAISEGAEYEQYF. The CDR3 DNA sequence: TGTGCCATCAGTGAAGGGGCAGAGTACGAGCAGTACTTC. J is TRBJ2-7 and V is TRBV10-3; weak D call: TRBD1 (5 bases). The CDR3 extends over 13 amino acids. The V gene lost 3 bases and the J gene lost 4 bases, with 10 bases spanning the gap. Germline V gene data show CDR1 as ENHRY and CDR2 as SYGVKD.

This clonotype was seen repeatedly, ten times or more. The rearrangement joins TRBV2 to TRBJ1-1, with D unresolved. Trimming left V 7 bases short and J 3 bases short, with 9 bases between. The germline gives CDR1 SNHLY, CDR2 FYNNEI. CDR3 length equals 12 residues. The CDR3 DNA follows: TGTGCCAGCACTGACCCAGACACTGAAGCTTTCTTT. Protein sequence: CASTDPDTEAFF.

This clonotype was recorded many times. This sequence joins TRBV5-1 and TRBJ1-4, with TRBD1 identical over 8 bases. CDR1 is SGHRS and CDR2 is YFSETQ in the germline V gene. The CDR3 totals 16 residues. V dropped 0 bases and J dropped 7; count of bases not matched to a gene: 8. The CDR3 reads CASSLGGTGSFEKLFF. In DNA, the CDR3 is TGCGCCAGCAGCTTGGGGGGGACAGGTTCCTTTGAAAAACTGTTTTTT.

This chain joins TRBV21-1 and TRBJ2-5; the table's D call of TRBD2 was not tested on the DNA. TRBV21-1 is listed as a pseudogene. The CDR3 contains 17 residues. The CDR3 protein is CASSKARGLAEKETQYF. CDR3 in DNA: TGTGCCAGCAGCAAAGCCCGTGGGCTAGCGGAAAAAGAGACCCAGTACTTC.

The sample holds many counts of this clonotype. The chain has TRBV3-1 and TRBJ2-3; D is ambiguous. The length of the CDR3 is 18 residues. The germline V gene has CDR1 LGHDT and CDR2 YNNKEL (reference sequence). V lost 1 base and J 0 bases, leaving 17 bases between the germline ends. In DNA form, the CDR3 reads TGTGCCAGCAGCCAAGGCAGGCACTTAGACTCTAGCACAGATACGCAGTATTTT. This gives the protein CASSQGRHLDSSTDTQYF.

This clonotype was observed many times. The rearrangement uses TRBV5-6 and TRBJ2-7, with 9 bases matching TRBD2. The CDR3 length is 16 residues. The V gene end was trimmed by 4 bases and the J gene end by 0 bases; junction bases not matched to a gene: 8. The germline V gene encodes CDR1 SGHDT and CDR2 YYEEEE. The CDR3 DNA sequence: TGTGCCAGCAGCCCGGGGACTAGCCTGGGCTCCTACGAGCAGTACTTC. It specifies CASSPGTSLGSYEQYF.